The 4 T cell receptor beta chains given below trace back to one sample, sequenced in a study of T-cell memory formation after mild COVID-19. TCRdb reprocessed the 5' RACE reads via MiXCR and lists one record per CDR3 protein. The profile shows about 500,000 distinct CDR3 sequences, 20% of them singletons. Material: PBMCs or a T cell subset sorted from them (not recorded which). Receptors were obtained from an adult woman who had mild COVID-19 (a few samples of this study predate the infection). Cell type and time point are not known.

This clonotype was seen more than once but under ten times. Sequence at one end of the junction differs from germline and may be a read error. The CDR3 bases are TGCGGCCTAGGGGGGATAGAGACCCAGTACTTC. As protein: CGLGGIETQYF. The chain uses TRBV7-9 and TRBJ2-5; the D call may be TRBD1 or TRBD2 (6 bases each). The CDR3 has 11 residues. The V gene's germline CDR1 is SEHNR and CDR2 FQNEAQ (reference sequence).

This clonotype turned up a few times. The chain joins TRBV3-1 to TRBJ1-1; 11 nucleotides agree with TRBD1. Germline V CDR1 and CDR2: LGHDT, YNNKEL (reference sequence). V shed 4 bases, J shed 3 bases, and the junction held 1 base outside the gene matches. CDR3 length: 14 residues. The CDR3: CASSRDRGDTEAFF. The CDR3 DNA reads TGTGCCAGCAGCCGGGACAGGGGGGACACTGAAGCTTTCTTT.

V gene TRBV5-6 combines with J gene TRBJ1-6; 7 nucleotides match TRBD1. The CDR3 sequence is 14 residues long. Germline loops: CDR1 SGHDT, CDR2 YYEEEE. Trimming cost V 1 base and J 10 bases; bases outside gene matches: 5. The CDR3 reads CASSLNRGQSPLHF. The CDR3 nucleotides read TGTGCCAGCAGCTTGAACAGGGGCCAATCACCCCTCCACTTT.

The chain joins TRBV7-2 to TRBJ1-1; TRBD1 aligns across 9 bases. The CDR3 covers 14 residues. Per germline, CDR1 SGHTA and CDR2 FQGNSA. Germline trimming cut 8 bases from V and 5 bases from J; bases unmatched to any gene: 9. CDR3 bases: TGTGCCAGCCGGGGTGGGACAGGGACAACTGAAGCTTTCTTT. As protein: CASRGGTGTTEAFF.